The 21 T cell receptor beta chains below were found in one sample sequenced in a study of human T cells and chemical hapten exposure. Time point of the sample: pre-sensitization, week 0. The treatment is: therapeutic diphenylcyclopropenone sensitization with weekly scalp DPC. In TCRdb, the RACE reads were re-called with MiXCR into one record per CDR3 protein. Here the sample spans about 110,000 distinct CDR3 sequences, less than 15% being singletons. The source material was whole blood, sampled in connection with sensitization to the hapten diphenylcyclopropenone (DPC). The origin of the receptors is a woman between 45 and 65 years old with alopecia areata. Some clones in this sample may be carry-over from other donors' samples.

The rearrangement links TRBV5-5 to TRBJ2-3; possible D gene TRBD1, 5 bases. Trimming took off 7 bases at V and 2 bases at J, with 20 bases between the two ends. The CDR3 has 16 amino acids. Germline lookup yields CDR1 SGHKS and CDR2 YYEKEE (reference sequence). Here the CDR3 reads CASSPLAQGLTDTQYF. The DNA for the CDR3 is TGTGCCAGCTCCCCCTTGGCCCAGGGCCTCACAGATACGCAGTATTTT.

This clonotype was counted at least ten times. The V call is TRBV4-2, the J call TRBJ1-1, with unresolved D. This CDR3 region has 11 residues. CDR1 and CDR2 from the germline V gene are LGHNA and YNFKEQ. Deletions cut 1 base from V and 8 bases from J, with 5 bases between. The CDR3 coding sequence is TGTGCCAGCAGCCAAGCCGGGGAAGCTTTCTTT. The encoded protein is CASSQAGEAFF.

This clonotype was detected a few times. This rearrangement joins TRBV18 to TRBJ2-3; no reliable D call. The CDR3 loop spans 14 amino acids. Trimming removed 1 base at V and 2 bases at J, with 7 bases between. CDR1 and CDR2 from the germline V gene are KGHSH and LQKENI. The CDR3 coding sequence is TGTGCCAGCTCACCACGGGCTATCACAGATACGCAGTATTTT. Translated: CASSPRAITDTQYF.

V and J are TRBV5-1 and TRBJ2-5; D possibly corresponds to TRBD2 (5 bases). The V gene's germline CDR1 is SGHRS and CDR2 YFSETQ. The CDR3 is 14 residues long. The V end lost 1 base, the J end lost 5 bases, and 12 bases lay between the germline ends. For the CDR3, the DNA is TGCGCCAGCAGCTTGTCCCTAGCACTGGAGACCCAGTACTTC. It yields the protein CASSLSLALETQYF.

Many counts were recorded for this clonotype. V and J are TRBV20-1 and TRBJ1-1, with D tentatively TRBD1 (6 bases). Germline CDR1 DFQATT, CDR2 SNEGSKA (reference sequence). Trimming removed 0 bases from V and 5 bases from J, with 7 bases in between. This CDR3 comprises 12 residues. The CDR3 DNA is TGCAGTGCTAGAGATCAGGGGACTGAAGCTTTCTTT. It codes for CSARDQGTEAFF.

This clonotype came up many times. This sequence joins TRBV12-3 or TRBV12-4 and TRBJ1-2; a possible D gene is TRBD1 (6 bases). Deletions cut 5 bases from V and 3 bases from J, with 7 bases between. The CDR3 covers 12 residues. The CDR3 reads CASSRTDYGYTF. The CDR3, as DNA: TGTGCCAGCAGTCGGACAGACTATGGCTACACCTTC.

This clonotype was picked up a small number of times. The chain links TRBV5-6 to TRBJ1-5; a possible D gene is TRBD1 (6 bases). Trimming cost V 2 bases and J 5 bases, with 14 bases left between them. In germline, CDR1 is SGHDT, CDR2 YYEEEE. The CDR3 runs 15 residues. The CDR3 region has the DNA TGTGCCAGCAGCTTAGCGGGGCGGGGGCATCAGCCCCAGCATTTT. Translation: CASSLAGRGHQPQHF. The variable domain in full, completed from reference TRBV5-6 and TRBJ1-5, reads DAGVTQSPTHLIKTRGQQVTLRCSPKSGHDTVSWYQQALGQGPQFIFQYYEEEERQRGNFPDRFSGHQFPNYSSELNVNALLLGDSALYLCASSLAGRGHQPQHFGDGTRLSIL.

This chain links TRBV7-2 with TRBJ1-3; perhaps TRBD1 as D (5 bases). The CDR3 extends over 16 amino acids. Germline V gives CDR1 SGHTA, CDR2 FQGNSA. Trimming cost V 4 bases and J 2 bases, with 15 bases left between them. Here the CDR3 reads CASSYLREGPGNTIYF. CDR3 bases: TGTGCCAGCAGCTATCTCCGTGAGGGACCTGGAAACACCATATATTTT.

V usage is TRBV20-1 and J usage is TRBJ1-1, with TRBD1 matching over 8 bases. The CDR3 is 15 amino acids. V lost 2 bases to trimming and J lost 2 bases; unmatched junction nucleotides: 7. Germline V gene data show CDR1 as DFQATT and CDR2 as SNEGSKA (reference sequence). The CDR3 protein is CSARPPGTGNTEAFF. The CDR3 region has the DNA TGCAGTGCTAGACCCCCCGGGACAGGTAACACTGAAGCTTTCTTT.

The chain is built from TRBV18 and TRBJ2-7, with TRBD1 matching over 9 bases. Looked up from germline, CDR1 is KGHSH and CDR2 is LQKENI. This CDR3 has 14 amino acids. V was clipped by 3 bases and J by 4 bases; unmatched bases: 4. The CDR3 DNA sequence: TGTGCCAGCTCACCGGGACAGGGAATGTACGAGCAGTACTTC. Protein product: CASSPGQGMYEQYF.

This clonotype was recorded a few times. The CDR3 nucleotides are TGTGCCAGCTCACCGGGACAGGAGAACTATGGCTACACCTTC. Protein product: CASSPGQENYGYTF. The chain uses TRBV18 and TRBJ1-2; 8 nucleotides line up with TRBD1. Germline trimming cut 3 bases from V and 2 bases from J; bases unmatched to any gene: 2. Germline CDR1 KGHSH, CDR2 LQKENI. This CDR3 has 14 residues.

This rearrangement joins TRBV5-1 to TRBJ2-7, with D uncertain. Trimming cost V 4 bases and J 4 bases, with 15 bases left between them. Germline V gene lookup returns CDR1 SGHRS and CDR2 YFSETQ. The CDR3 length is 14 residues. In DNA, the CDR3 is TGCGCCAGCAGCCCGGTGAGGTTGATGTACGAGCAGTACTTC. Amino acids: CASSPVRLMYEQYF.

This clonotype was picked up many times. The chain combines TRBV3-1 with TRBJ2-1; no clear D gene. This CDR3 has 15 amino acids. Trimming removed 4 bases from V and 0 bases from J, with 10 bases in between. Germline V lookup: CDR1 LGHDT, CDR2 YNNKEL (reference sequence). The CDR3 nucleotides are TGTGCCAGCAGCCCCGGACCCAGCTCCTACAATGAGCAGTTCTTC. Translation gives CASSPGPSSYNEQFF.

The CDR3 is CATSDPYEQYF. The CDR3 DNA is TGTGCCACCAGTGACCCCTACGAGCAGTACTTC. The gene calls are TRBV24-1 and TRBJ2-7; D unresolved. Germline CDR1 reads KGHDR; CDR2 reads SFDVKD. The CDR3 extends over 11 amino acids. V was clipped by 4 bases and J by 2 bases, with 2 bases between them.

This clonotype was counted a few times. The chain employs TRBV28 and TRBJ2-2, with D possibly being TRBD1 or TRBD2 (5 bases each). The germline V gene has CDR1 MDHEN and CDR2 SYDVKM. The CDR3 runs 13 residues. Trimming took 6 bases from V and 6 from J, leaving 11 bases between them. The CDR3 sequence is CASRVRGAGELFF. CDR3 DNA: TGTGCCAGCAGGGTGCGAGGGGCCGGGGAGCTGTTTTTT.

The chain recombines TRBV6-2 or TRBV6-3 with TRBJ2-7; no reliable D call. Looked up from germline, CDR1 is MNHEY and CDR2 is SVGEGT. The CDR3 is made up of 15 amino acids. The V end was cut by 0 bases, the J end by 2 bases, with 11 bases between. CDR3 DNA sequence: TGTGCCAGCAGTTACTCGATAGGTTCAGCCTACGAGCAGTACTTC. This codes for CASSYSIGSAYEQYF.

This clonotype is medium-sized. V usage is TRBV6-1 and J usage is TRBJ2-2; TRBD2 matches 7 bases. The trim removed 1 base at V and 1 base at J, leaving 6 bases unmatched. The CDR3 loop spans 17 amino acids. The germline gives CDR1 MNHNS, CDR2 SASEGT. The CDR3 DNA follows: TGTGCCAGCAGTGAAGGGTCGGGAGGTCGGAACACCGGGGAGCTGTTTTTT. It encodes CASSEGSGGRNTGELFF.

The table lists this clonotype with a few counts. The genes are TRBV12-5 and TRBJ2-3; D is perhaps TRBD1 or TRBD2 (6 bases each). Germline CDR1 is LGHNT and CDR2 is FRNRAP. The CDR3 contains 18 residues. With 4 bases removed from V and 6 bases from J, the gap between germline ends came to 26 bases. CDR3 in amino acids: CASGSGGRLPAVPDTQYF. In DNA form, the CDR3 reads TGTGCTAGTGGTTCCGGGGGCCGTTTACCCGCAGTCCCCGATACGCAGTATTTT.

This clonotype was observed many times. V and J are TRBV7-6 and TRBJ1-6; D remains unclear. Germline CDR1 is SGHVS and CDR2 is FNYEAQ. CDR3 size: 16 residues. V was pared by 0 bases and J by 7 bases, with 13 bases between. The CDR3 reads CASSLAGNGWNSPLHF. CDR3 in DNA: TGTGCCAGCAGCTTAGCCGGCAACGGATGGAATTCACCCCTCCACTTT.

This sequence joins TRBV28 and TRBJ1-1; D unresolved. CDR1 and CDR2 (germline): MDHEN, SYDVKM. Trimming removed 7 bases at V and 4 bases at J, with 16 bases between. This CDR3 region has 14 residues. The chain's CDR3 is CASTFGYRRTEAFF. The CDR3 DNA is TGTGCCAGCACATTCGGGTACCGGCGCACTGAAGCTTTCTTT. Drawing the rest from reference TRBV28 and TRBJ1-1, the complete variable domain is DVKVTQSSRYLVKRTGEKVFLECVQDMDHENMFWYRQDPGLGLRLIYFSYDVKMKEKGDIPEGYSVSREKKERFSLILESASTNQTSMYLCASTFGYRRTEAFFGQGTRLTVV.

This clonotype turned up a few times. This chain uses TRBV20-1 with TRBJ1-1; no reliable D call. Germline loops: CDR1 DFQATT, CDR2 SNEGSKA (reference sequence). V was trimmed by 0 bases and J by 0 bases, leaving 11 bases between them. The CDR3 totals 15 residues. This CDR3 reads CSAREFEGLNTEAFF. In DNA form, the CDR3 reads TGCAGTGCTAGAGAGTTCGAAGGTCTGAACACTGAAGCTTTCTTT.